The rows below give T cell receptor beta chains drawn from one sample of a study of T cells in tuberculosis. The table came from immunoSEQ multiplex PCR; TCRdb's copy has only in-frame clones and leaves some out. Of 23,000 or so clones in the sample, about 95% were seen once. Material: PBMCs. These receptors all come from a donor under 30 with latent tuberculosis or without tuberculosis infection. Each CDR3 is given with its conserved first and last residue. Each record gives: CDR3 DNA, CDR3 protein, clone size, V gene, D gene, J gene. The D gene is left open where the match is weak. Clone size is stated in some rows and not others, as once, few, many or a class when expanded.

CDR3 DNA: TGTGCCAGCAGTCTGGGACTAGCGGGGGGGTACCAAGAGACCCAGTACTTC; CDR3 protein: CASSLGLAGGYQETQYF; clone size: -; V gene: TRBV27; D gene: TRBD2; J gene: TRBJ2-5
CDR3 DNA: TGTGCCAGCAGCTTGTATAAGCGTGGTGCGGAGACCCAGTACTTC; CDR3 protein: CASSLYKRGAETQYF; clone size: once; V gene: TRBV7-9; D gene: -; J gene: TRBJ2-5
CDR3 DNA: TGTGCCAGCAGCCGCCCGGGGAGGGACACTGAAGCTTTCTTT; CDR3 protein: CASSRPGRDTEAFF; clone size: -; V gene: TRBV5-4; D gene: -; J gene: TRBJ1-1
CDR3 DNA: TGCGCCAGCAGCCCGGGCCTCCCCGGGGTCCCCTACGAGCAGTACTTC; CDR3 protein: CASSPGLPGVPYEQYF; clone size: -; V gene: TRBV5-1; D gene: -; J gene: TRBJ2-7
CDR3 DNA: TGCGCCAGCAGCCAAGTCCGCGTCACAGATACGCAGTATTTT; CDR3 protein: CASSQVRVTDTQYF; clone size: -; V gene: TRBV4-1; D gene: -; J gene: TRBJ2-3
CDR3 DNA: TGTGCCAGCAGCTTACTTGGCAGGGGCCCGAACACTGAAGCTTTCTTT; CDR3 protein: CASSLLGRGPNTEAFF; clone size: -; V gene: TRBV11-2; D gene: -; J gene: TRBJ1-1
CDR3 DNA: TGTGCCAGCAGTTTAGACAGGGGACACTCTGGGGCCAACGTCCTGACTTTC; CDR3 protein: CASSLDRGHSGANVLTF; clone size: -; V gene: TRBV28; D gene: TRBD1; J gene: TRBJ2-6
CDR3 DNA: TGTGCCAGCAGCTTGGTGGTAGGGGGCGACTACACCTTC; CDR3 protein: CASSLVVGGDYTF; clone size: -; V gene: TRBV5-6; D gene: TRBD1; J gene: TRBJ1-2
CDR3 DNA: TGCGCCAGCAGCTTGGCCCAGGAGGGGAATGGCTACACCTTC; CDR3 protein: CASSLAQEGNGYTF; clone size: -; V gene: TRBV5-1; D gene: -; J gene: TRBJ1-2
CDR3 DNA: TGTGCCAGCAGTGGCGGGACAGGGAGGTACACCGGGGAGCTGTTTTTT; CDR3 protein: CASSGGTGRYTGELFF; clone size: -; V gene: TRBV25-1; D gene: TRBD1; J gene: TRBJ2-2
CDR3 DNA: TGTGCCAGCAGCTTGCGGAGAGCTGGGGGGACTGAAGCTTTCTTT; CDR3 protein: CASSLRRAGGTEAFF; clone size: -; V gene: TRBV5-4; D gene: -; J gene: TRBJ1-1
CDR3 DNA: TGTGCCAGCAGCCCGATTAGCGGGAACACTGAAGCTTTCTTT; CDR3 protein: CASSPISGNTEAFF; clone size: -; V gene: TRBV9; D gene: -; J gene: TRBJ1-1
CDR3 DNA: TGTGCCAGCAACAGATATAACTATGGCTACACCTTC; CDR3 protein: CASNRYNYGYTF; clone size: -; V gene: TRBV11-2; D gene: -; J gene: TRBJ1-2
CDR3 DNA: TGCGCCAGCAGTCCGGACCAGGCGGACTATAGCAATCAGCCCCAGCATTTT; CDR3 protein: CASSPDQADYSNQPQHF; clone size: -; V gene: TRBV23-1; D gene: -; J gene: TRBJ1-5
CDR3 DNA: TGTGCCAGCAGTGAAGTTCCCTTGGGAAACACCATATATTTT; CDR3 protein: CASSEVPLGNTIYF; clone size: once; V gene: TRBV6-1; D gene: -; J gene: TRBJ1-3
CDR3 DNA: TGCGCCAGCAGTAAGCCAGGGGGCGAGGCGACCGGGGAGCTGTTTTTT; CDR3 protein: CASSKPGGEATGELFF; clone size: -; V gene: TRBV5-1; D gene: TRBD1; J gene: TRBJ2-2
CDR3 DNA: TGTGCCAGCTCACCACTTACAGGCGGCGGAAACACCATATATTTT; CDR3 protein: CASSPLTGGGNTIYF; clone size: -; V gene: TRBV18; D gene: -; J gene: TRBJ1-3
CDR3 DNA: TGTGCCAGTAGTATCAGGGGGCTTAATTCGAAGCAGTACTTC; CDR3 protein: CASSIRGLNSKQYF; clone size: -; V gene: TRBV19; D gene: TRBD1; J gene: TRBJ2-7
CDR3 DNA: TGTGCCAGCAGACCCCCGGGACAGGGGCGAAGCTCCTATAATTCACCCCTCCACTTT; CDR3 protein: CASRPPGQGRSSYNSPLHF; clone size: few; V gene: TRBV6-4; D gene: TRBD1; J gene: TRBJ1-6
CDR3 DNA: TGCACTCCGGCGGAGGCAGCTTTCTTT; CDR3 protein: CTPAEAAFF; clone size: -; V gene: TRBV20-1; D gene: -; J gene: TRBJ1-1
CDR3 DNA: TGTGCCTGGAGACCGAGGACAGGGGAGAATTCACCCCTCCACTTT; CDR3 protein: CAWRPRTGENSPLHF; clone size: few; V gene: TRBV30; D gene: TRBD1; J gene: TRBJ1-6
CDR3 DNA: TGTGCCAGCTCACCACCCGGCGGGGGGACCTACAATGAGCAGTTCTTC; CDR3 protein: CASSPPGGGTYNEQFF; clone size: -; V gene: TRBV18; D gene: TRBD2; J gene: TRBJ2-1
CDR3 DNA: TGTGCCATCAGTGGATCCGGGAGTTCTGGAAACACCATATATTTT; CDR3 protein: CAISGSGSSGNTIYF; clone size: -; V gene: TRBV10-3; D gene: -; J gene: TRBJ1-3
CDR3 DNA: TGTGCTGGGGGGTCGGGGGGGATCCAAGAGACCCAGTACTTC; CDR3 protein: CAGGSGGIQETQYF; clone size: -; V gene: TRBV5-4; D gene: TRBD2; J gene: TRBJ2-5
CDR3 DNA: TGTGCAAGTCGCTCCACTTTCCGGGACAGGGGGAGCACAGATACGCAGTATTTT; CDR3 protein: CASRSTFRDRGSTDTQYF; clone size: -; V gene: TRBV12-2; D gene: -; J gene: TRBJ2-3
CDR3 DNA: TGTGCCACCAGCACAGGGATTAACTACGAGCAGTACTTC; CDR3 protein: CATSTGINYEQYF; clone size: -; V gene: TRBV15; D gene: -; J gene: TRBJ2-7
CDR3 DNA: TGTGCCAGCAGCTTAGATAGCGTTAATGAGCAGTTCTTC; CDR3 protein: CASSLDSVNEQFF; clone size: -; V gene: TRBV5-6; D gene: -; J gene: TRBJ2-1
CDR3 DNA: TGTGCCAGCAGCGTAGCCGCCGGAACCCTGGAGGACACTGAAGCTTTCTTT; CDR3 protein: CASSVAAGTLEDTEAFF; clone size: -; V gene: TRBV9; D gene: -; J gene: TRBJ1-1
CDR3 DNA: TGTGCCAGTAGTATCTCCGCCATGGTGGCCACTGAAGCTTTCTTT; CDR3 protein: CASSISAMVATEAFF; clone size: -; V gene: TRBV19; D gene: -; J gene: TRBJ1-1
CDR3 DNA: TGTGCCAGCAGCCTCCCCGGGACAGGGGGCAGTCAGCCCCAGCATTTT; CDR3 protein: CASSLPGTGGSQPQHF; clone size: -; V gene: TRBV5-8; D gene: TRBD1; J gene: TRBJ1-5
CDR3 DNA: TGTGCCAGCAGCTCGGACAGCGGACCCTTATATGGCTACACCTTC; CDR3 protein: CASSSDSGPLYGYTF; clone size: -; V gene: TRBV5-6; D gene: -; J gene: TRBJ1-2
CDR3 DNA: TGTGCCAGCAGTTTATTTGGGGGGAGCACAGATACGCAGTATTTT; CDR3 protein: CASSLFGGSTDTQYF; clone size: -; V gene: TRBV27; D gene: -; J gene: TRBJ2-3
CDR3 DNA: TGTGCCAGCGGAGGCGCCAGGACCTTAAACACTGAAGCTTTCTTT; CDR3 protein: CASGGARTLNTEAFF; clone size: -; V gene: TRBV2; D gene: -; J gene: TRBJ1-1
CDR3 DNA: TGTGCCAGCACCGGGGTCGCGGCCCCCTATAATTCACCCCTCCACTTT; CDR3 protein: CASTGVAAPYNSPLHF; clone size: -; V gene: TRBV18; D gene: -; J gene: TRBJ1-6
CDR3 DNA: TGTGCCAGCACCTCAAGGGGGCGGACTGGAGGAGCTTTCTTT; CDR3 protein: CASTSRGRTGGAFF; clone size: -; V gene: TRBV6-1; D gene: TRBD1; J gene: TRBJ1-1
CDR3 DNA: TGTGCCAGCCTCCTCGGGACAGGGGTCGGTGGCTACACCTTC; CDR3 protein: CASLLGTGVGGYTF; clone size: -; V gene: TRBV6-1; D gene: TRBD1; J gene: TRBJ1-2
CDR3 DNA: TGTGCCAGCAACAGGGGTCCTAATGAAAAACTGTTTTTT; CDR3 protein: CASNRGPNEKLFF; clone size: once; V gene: TRBV2; D gene: TRBD1; J gene: TRBJ1-4
CDR3 DNA: TGTGCCAGCACTTTTTATCCGGGACAGGCTTCACCCCTCCACTTT; CDR3 protein: CASTFYPGQASPLHF; clone size: once; V gene: TRBV2; D gene: TRBD1; J gene: TRBJ1-6
CDR3 DNA: TGCGCCAGCAGCTATGGACAGGGAAATTCACCCCTCCACTTT; CDR3 protein: CASSYGQGNSPLHF; clone size: -; V gene: TRBV5-1; D gene: TRBD1; J gene: TRBJ1-6
CDR3 DNA: TGTGCCAGCTCGTCGGCCCTTGCTTCTGACTTCTCTGGGGCCAACGTCCTGACTTTC; CDR3 protein: CASSSALASDFSGANVLTF; clone size: few; V gene: TRBV18; D gene: -; J gene: TRBJ2-6
CDR3 DNA: TGTGCCAGCAGCTTAGTGGGGGCAGGGTCGGATACGCAGTATTTT; CDR3 protein: CASSLVGAGSDTQYF; clone size: -; V gene: TRBV11-2; D gene: -; J gene: TRBJ2-3
CDR3 DNA: TGCAGCGTCCGTAACACTGAAGCTTTCTTT; CDR3 protein: CSVRNTEAFF; clone size: -; V gene: TRBV29-1; D gene: -; J gene: TRBJ1-1
CDR3 DNA: TGCGCCAGCAGCCCTACGGGAAGCGGAGAAGAGACCCAGTACTTC; CDR3 protein: CASSPTGSGEETQYF; clone size: -; V gene: TRBV4-1; D gene: -; J gene: TRBJ2-5
CDR3 DNA: TGCGCCAGCAGCCGGACAGGGGTCGGAGCTTTCTTT; CDR3 protein: CASSRTGVGAFF; clone size: -; V gene: TRBV5-1; D gene: TRBD1; J gene: TRBJ1-1
CDR3 DNA: TGCGCCAGCAGCCAAGATCTGGGCTTGTCCAAAAACATTCAGTACTTC; CDR3 protein: CASSQDLGLSKNIQYF; clone size: -; V gene: TRBV4-1; D gene: -; J gene: TRBJ2-4
CDR3 DNA: TGCGCCAGCAGCTTGGGACTCTCCTATGGCTACACCTTC; CDR3 protein: CASSLGLSYGYTF; clone size: -; V gene: TRBV5-1; D gene: -; J gene: TRBJ1-2
CDR3 DNA: TGTGCCAGCTCATCCAGGGGGTTCGACCAAGAGACCCAGTACTTC; CDR3 protein: CASSSRGFDQETQYF; clone size: -; V gene: TRBV18; D gene: TRBD1; J gene: TRBJ2-5
CDR3 DNA: TGCGCCAGCAGCCCGACAGTAGCCACTGAAGCTTTCTTT; CDR3 protein: CASSPTVATEAFF; clone size: -; V gene: TRBV5-1; D gene: -; J gene: TRBJ1-1
CDR3 DNA: TGCGCCAGCAGCCAAGGACAGGGCTATAATTCACCCCTCCACTTT; CDR3 protein: CASSQGQGYNSPLHF; clone size: -; V gene: TRBV4-1; D gene: TRBD1; J gene: TRBJ1-6
CDR3 DNA: TGTGCCAGCAGCATAACAGGACAGACGAACTATGGCTACACCTTC; CDR3 protein: CASSITGQTNYGYTF; clone size: -; V gene: TRBV14; D gene: -; J gene: TRBJ1-2
CDR3 DNA: TGTGCCAGCAGTGACTTCGGACAGGGCGACTCTGGGGCCAACGTCCTGACTTTC; CDR3 protein: CASSDFGQGDSGANVLTF; clone size: -; V gene: TRBV6-1; D gene: TRBD1; J gene: TRBJ2-6
CDR3 DNA: TGTGCCAGCAGCTTGGTTCGCCCCGACAGGGCCGGTAACTATGGCTACACCTTC; CDR3 protein: CASSLVRPDRAGNYGYTF; clone size: -; V gene: TRBV5-4; D gene: TRBD1; J gene: TRBJ1-2
CDR3 DNA: TGTGCCAGCAGAACAGGGCCCTCCTACGAGCAGTACTTC; CDR3 protein: CASRTGPSYEQYF; clone size: -; V gene: TRBV6-1; D gene: -; J gene: TRBJ2-7
CDR3 DNA: TGTGCCAGCAGCGGACGGACAGGGGTTACCCAAGAGACCCAGTACTTC; CDR3 protein: CASSGRTGVTQETQYF; clone size: once; V gene: TRBV9; D gene: TRBD1; J gene: TRBJ2-5